The present T cell receptor (beta chain) was sequenced within a study of cytomegalovirus exposure and HLA in healthy donors. Study in general: The study placed 80% to 90% of its roughly 400 genotyped donors in the Caucasian-associated ancestry cluster.

Germline V gene sequence: CDR1 MNHEY, CDR2 SMNVEV (reference sequence). The CDR3 is 19 residues long. General study findings and limits: The dataset shows that most TCR sequences were rare, while some public TCRs occurred in many donors.

In its sample, this clone was seen a few times. Antigen specificity is unknown. The junction shows a germline mismatch at one end, possibly a read error. PCR employed 60 Vbeta and 13 Jbeta primers. Profiling relied on immunoSEQ multiplex PCR, and the TCRdb table lists in-frame clones only, not all of them. The sample includes more than 150,000 clones, 78% seen only once; the top ten take under 1.5%. This TCR came from a male donor in good health and CMV-seronegative. Sequences were obtained from PBMCs. The chain links TRBV27 to TRBJ2-7; 8 bases agree with TRBD1. The CDR3: CASRLSLGGARGPLDEQYF. Written as DNA, the CDR3 is TGTGCCAGCAGATTATCGTTGGGGGGCGCCAGGGGGCCCTTGGACGAGCAGTACTTC.